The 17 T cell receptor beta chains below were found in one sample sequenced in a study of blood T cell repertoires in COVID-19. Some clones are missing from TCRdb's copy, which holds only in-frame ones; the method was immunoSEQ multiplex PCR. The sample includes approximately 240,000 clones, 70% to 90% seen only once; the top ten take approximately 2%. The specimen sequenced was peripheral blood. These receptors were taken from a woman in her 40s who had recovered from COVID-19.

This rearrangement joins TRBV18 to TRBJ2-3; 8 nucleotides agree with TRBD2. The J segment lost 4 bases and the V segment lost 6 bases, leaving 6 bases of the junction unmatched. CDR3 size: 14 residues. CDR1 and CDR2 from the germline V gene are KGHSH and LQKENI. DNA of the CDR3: TGTGCCAGCTCCGCTATAGCGGGACCAGATACGCAGTATTTT. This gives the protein CASSAIAGPDTQYF.

CDR3 sequence (DNA): TGTGCCAGCAGTTCGAGTTTCCACACAGATACGCAGTATTTT. This gives the protein CASSSSFHTDTQYF. The chain links TRBV28 to TRBJ2-3; D not certain. The ends were cut back, 4 bases at V and 2 bases at J, with 10 bases in the middle. From germline, CDR1 is MDHEN and CDR2 SYDVKM. The CDR3 extends over 14 amino acids.

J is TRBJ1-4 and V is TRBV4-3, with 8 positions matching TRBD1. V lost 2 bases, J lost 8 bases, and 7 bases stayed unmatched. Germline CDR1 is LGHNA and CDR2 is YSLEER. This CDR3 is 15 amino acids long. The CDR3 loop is CASSQFQGAEEKLFF. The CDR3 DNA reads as TGCGCCAGCAGCCAATTTCAGGGGGCCGAGGAAAAACTGTTTTTT.

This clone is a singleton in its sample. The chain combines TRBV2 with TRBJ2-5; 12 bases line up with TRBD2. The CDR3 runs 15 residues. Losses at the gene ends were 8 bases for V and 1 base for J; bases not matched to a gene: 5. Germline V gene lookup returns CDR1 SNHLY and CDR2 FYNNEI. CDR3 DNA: TGTGCCAGCGAGACTAGCGGGGGCCCCCAAGAGACCCAGTACTTC. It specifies CASETSGGPQETQYF.

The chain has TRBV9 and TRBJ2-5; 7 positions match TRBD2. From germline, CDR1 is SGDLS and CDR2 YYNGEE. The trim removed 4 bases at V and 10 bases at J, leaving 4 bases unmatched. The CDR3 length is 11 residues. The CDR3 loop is CASSSRGGQYF. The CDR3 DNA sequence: TGTGCCAGCAGCTCTCGCGGGGGCCAGTACTTC.

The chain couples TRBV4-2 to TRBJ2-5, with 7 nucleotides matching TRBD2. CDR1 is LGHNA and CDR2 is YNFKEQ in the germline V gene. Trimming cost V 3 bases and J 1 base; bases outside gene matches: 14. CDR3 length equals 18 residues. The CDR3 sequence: CASSQLRSGTILQETQYF. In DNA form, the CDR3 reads TGTGCCAGCAGCCAGCTACGTTCCGGGACTATTCTCCAAGAGACCCAGTACTTC.

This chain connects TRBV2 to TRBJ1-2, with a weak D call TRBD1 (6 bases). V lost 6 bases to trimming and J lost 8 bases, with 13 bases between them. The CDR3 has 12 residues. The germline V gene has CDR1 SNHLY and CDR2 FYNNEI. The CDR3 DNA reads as TGTGCCAGCAGCCAGGGGCGGGCGGGCTACACCTTC. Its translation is CASSQGRAGYTF.

The CDR3 loop reads CASSIGTTNEKLFF. Here the CDR3 DNA reads TGTGCCAGTAGTATCGGGACAACTAATGAAAAACTGTTTTTT. The V gene is TRBV19, the J gene TRBJ1-4; the D is unclear. The CDR3 runs to 14 residues. The germline CDR1 and CDR2 sequences are LNHDA and SQIVND (reference sequence). Trimming stripped 3 bases from V and 0 bases from J, with 5 bases between. The variable domain in full, with the rest retrieved from reference TRBV19 and TRBJ1-4, is DGGITQSPKYLFRKEGQNVTLSCEQNLNHDAMYWYRQDPGQGLRLIYYSQIVNDFQKGDIAEGYSVSREKKESFPLTVTSAQKNPTAFYLCASSIGTTNEKLFFGSGTQLSVL.

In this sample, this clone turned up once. The CDR3 nucleotides read TGCAGCGTTTGGGGCCCGGTCCCGGGTCGGGAGCAGTACTTC. It codes for CSVWGPVPGREQYF. The chain recombines TRBV29-1 with TRBJ2-7; D is perhaps TRBD1 (5 bases). Trimming left V 5 bases short and J 7 bases short, with 21 bases between. The CDR3 sequence is 14 residues long. In germline, CDR1 is SQVTM, CDR2 ANQGSEA.

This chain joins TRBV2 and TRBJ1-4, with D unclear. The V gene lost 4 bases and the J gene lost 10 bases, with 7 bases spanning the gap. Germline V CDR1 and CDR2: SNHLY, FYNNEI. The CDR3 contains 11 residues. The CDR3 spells CASSGRGKLFF. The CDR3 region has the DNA TGTGCCAGCAGTGGACGGGGAAAACTGTTTTTT.

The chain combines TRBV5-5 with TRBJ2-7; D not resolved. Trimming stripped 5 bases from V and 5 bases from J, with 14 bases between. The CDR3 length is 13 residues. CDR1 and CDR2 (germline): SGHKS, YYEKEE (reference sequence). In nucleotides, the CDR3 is TGTGCCAGCAGGGCATGGGCGAGACACGAGCAGTACTTC. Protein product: CASRAWARHEQYF.

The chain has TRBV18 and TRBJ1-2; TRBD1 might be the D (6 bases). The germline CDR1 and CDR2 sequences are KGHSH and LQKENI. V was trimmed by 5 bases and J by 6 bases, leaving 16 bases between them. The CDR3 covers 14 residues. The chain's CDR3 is CASSETQGVNGYTF. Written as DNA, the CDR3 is TGTGCCAGCTCAGAGACACAGGGTGTAAATGGCTACACCTTC.

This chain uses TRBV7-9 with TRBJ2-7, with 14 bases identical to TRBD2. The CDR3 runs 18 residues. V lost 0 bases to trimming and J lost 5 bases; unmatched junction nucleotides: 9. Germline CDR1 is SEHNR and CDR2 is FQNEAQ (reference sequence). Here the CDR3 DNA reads TGTGCCAGCAGCTTAGCTGAGACTAGCGGGAGGGTACAGAACGAGCAGTACTTC. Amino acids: CASSLAETSGRVQNEQYF.

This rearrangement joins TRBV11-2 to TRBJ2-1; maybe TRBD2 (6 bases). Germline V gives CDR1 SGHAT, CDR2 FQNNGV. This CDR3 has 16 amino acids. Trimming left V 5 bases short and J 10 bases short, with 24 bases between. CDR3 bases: TGTGCCAGCAGCGCACCGGGACTGGCTCGTATAAGCGAGCAGTTCTTC. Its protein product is CASSAPGLARISEQFF.

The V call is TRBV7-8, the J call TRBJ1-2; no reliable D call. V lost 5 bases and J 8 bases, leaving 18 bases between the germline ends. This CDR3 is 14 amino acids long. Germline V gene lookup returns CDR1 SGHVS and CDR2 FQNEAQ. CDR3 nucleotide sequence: TGTGCCAGCAGCCTAACCCGAGGCAGAGGCGGCTACACCTTC. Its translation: CASSLTRGRGGYTF.

DNA for the CDR3: TGTGCCTGGAATCTAGCAGGGGGAATGGGGGGCTACACCTTC. It encodes CAWNLAGGMGGYTF. The chain joins TRBV30 to TRBJ1-2; TRBD1 matches at 7 bases. This CDR3 has 14 residues. J gave up 8 bases and V 4 bases, and 13 bases lay outside the gene matches. CDR1 GTSNPN and CDR2 SVGIG come from the germline V gene (reference sequence).

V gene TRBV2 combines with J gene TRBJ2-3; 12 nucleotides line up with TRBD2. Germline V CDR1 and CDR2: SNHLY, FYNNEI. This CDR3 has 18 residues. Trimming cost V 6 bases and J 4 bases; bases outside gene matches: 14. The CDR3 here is CASSPPTLTSGRPDTQYF. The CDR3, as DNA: TGTGCCAGCAGCCCTCCCACTTTGACTAGCGGGAGACCAGATACGCAGTATTTT.